The rows below give T cell receptor beta chains drawn from one sample of a study of technical replicates of blood from a handful of donors. Sequencing used immunoSEQ multiplex PCR; TCRdb keeps in-frame clones, though not all of them. This table has 70,000 to 85,000 clones, 92% appearing once. Sequenced material: T cells isolated from PBMCs. The receptor set was obtained from a human donor in good health. Each CDR3 is given with its conserved first and last residue. Fields, in order: D gene, J gene, clone size, V gene, CDR3 protein, CDR3 DNA. The D gene is left open where the match is weak. The listing skips clone size in some rows; elsewhere it reads once, few, many or a size class.

NA | TRBJ2-2 | NA | TRBV4-2 | CASSYKQGPTGELFF | TGTGCCAGCAGCTATAAGCAGGGGCCCACCGGGGAGCTGTTTTTT
NA | TRBJ2-7 | NA | TRBV9 | CASSPTLGAIYEQYF | TGTGCCAGCAGCCCCACCCTCGGAGCCATCTACGAGCAGTACTTC
TRBD2 | TRBJ2-5 | NA | TRBV27 | CASSGSGGTQYF | TGTGCCAGCAGTGGTAGCGGGGGAACCCAGTACTTC
NA | TRBJ1-1 | once | TRBV6-5 | CASRRTDEAFF | TGTGCCAGCAGAAGGACAGACGAAGCTTTCTTT
NA | TRBJ2-4 | NA | TRBV7-9 | CASSFGDIQYF | TGTGCCAGCAGCTTCGGGGACATTCAGTACTTC
NA | TRBJ1-2 | NA | TRBV5-6 | CASSSGGGARNYGYTF | TGTGCCAGCAGCTCCGGGGGAGGGGCGCGAAACTATGGCTACACCTTC
NA | TRBJ1-5 | NA | TRBV6-5 | CASSYGRDNQPQHF | TGTGCCAGCAGTTATGGACGGGACAATCAGCCCCAGCATTTT
NA | TRBJ1-5 | NA | TRBV7-2 | CASSRGPVRNQPQHF | TGTGCCAGCAGTCGAGGTCCGGTCCGCAATCAGCCCCAGCATTTT
NA | TRBJ2-7 | once | TRBV18 | CASRSSGRTYEQYF | TGTGCCAGCCGCTCCAGTGGGAGAACCTACGAGCAGTACTTC
TRBD2 | TRBJ2-7 | NA | TRBV13 | CASSLSFGTSVSYEQYF | TGTGCCAGCAGCTTAAGCTTTGGGACTAGCGTTTCCTACGAGCAGTACTTC
NA | TRBJ2-3 | NA | TRBV5-1 | CASRGFTDTQYF | TGCGCCAGCAGGGGCTTCACAGATACGCAGTATTTT
NA | TRBJ1-1 | NA | TRBV4-1 | CASRTSGYGTEAFF | TGCGCCAGCAGGACATCTGGATATGGCACTGAAGCTTTCTTT
NA | TRBJ2-5 | NA | TRBV6-1 | CASSESGLQETQYF | TGTGCCAGCAGTGAATCGGGTCTACAAGAGACCCAGTACTTC
NA | TRBJ2-7 | NA | TRBV9 | CASSVADTSSYEQYF | TGTGCCAGCAGCGTAGCTGACACCTCATCCTACGAGCAGTACTTC
TRBD1 | TRBJ2-3 | once | TRBV7-6 | CASSLGDRVTDTQYF | TGTGCCAGCAGCTTAGGTGACAGGGTTACAGATACGCAGTATTTT